This T cell receptor beta chain was recovered during a study of OX40 agonist ivuxolimab in advanced cancers. Study-level background: With ivuxolimab, an agonistic anti-OX40 (CD134) antibody, patients were treated. Patients treated during dose escalation were battling hepatocellular carcinoma, melanoma, renal cell or head and neck cancer.

Assay used: immunoSEQ multiplex PCR; TCRdb lists only in-frame clones, some missing. The sample lists 65,000 to 85,000 clones; about 85% were seen once. Enrollment shut out patients with autoimmune disease history or systemic immunosuppression. V shed 5 bases, J shed 6 bases, and the junction held 8 bases outside the gene matches. Germline loops: CDR1 LNHDA, CDR2 SQIVND (reference sequence). The CDR3 is 15 residues long. The sequence was collected from an adult with an advanced solid tumor such as melanoma, head and neck, liver or kidney cancer. The source material was CD4+ or CD8+ T cells sorted from blood, sampled in a trial of the OX40 agonist ivuxolimab. The chain uses TRBV19 and TRBJ1-5; 9 nucleotides align to TRBD1. The CDR3 bases are TGTGCCAGTAGTCGCTCGGGACAGGGAGCTCAGCCCCAGCATTTT. It translates to CASSRSGQGAQPQHF.